Below, 27 T cell receptor beta chains from the same sample are listed, as sequenced in a study of T-cell memory formation after mild COVID-19. MiXCR, applied by TCRdb to the 5' RACE reads, yields one record per CDR3 protein. The table includes about 430,000 distinct CDR3 sequences, 15% to 20% detected once. Material for sequencing was PBMCs or a T cell subset sorted from them (not recorded which). These receptors came from a man between 18 and 35 years old who had mild COVID-19 (a few samples of this study predate the infection). Cell type and time point are not known.

The table lists this clonotype with a few counts. V usage is TRBV5-1 and J usage is TRBJ1-5; D perhaps matches TRBD1 (6 bases). CDR1 is SGHRS and CDR2 is YFSETQ in the germline V gene. V was trimmed by 0 bases and J by 4 bases, leaving 14 bases between them. The CDR3 totals 16 residues. The CDR3: CASSLAPTGGNQPQHF. The CDR3 DNA follows: TGCGCCAGCAGCTTGGCCCCGACAGGCGGGAATCAGCCCCAGCATTTT.

The chain joins TRBV4-2 to TRBJ1-5; unclear D gene. CDR3 length equals 14 residues. In germline, CDR1 is LGHNA, CDR2 YNFKEQ. V was cut by 0 bases and J by 5 bases, with 8 bases left in between. CDR3 loop: CASSQEGFHQPQHF. DNA for the CDR3: TGTGCCAGCAGCCAAGAGGGGTTTCATCAGCCCCAGCATTTT.

This clonotype was picked up a small number of times. The rearrangement uses TRBV18 and TRBJ2-3; weak D call: TRBD1 (6 bases). Germline values: CDR1 KGHSH, CDR2 LQKENI. This CDR3 spans 13 amino acids. Trimming took off 5 bases at V and 3 bases at J, with 9 bases between the two ends. CDR3 region: CASSITGTDTQYF. The CDR3 coding sequence is TGTGCCAGCTCAATAACAGGGACAGATACGCAGTATTTT. Using reference TRBV18 and TRBJ2-3 for the parts outside the CDR3, the full variable domain is NAGVMQNPRHLVRRRGQEARLRCSPMKGHSHVYWYRQLPEEGLKFMVYLQKENIIDESGMPKERFSAEFPKEGPSILRIQQVVRGDSAAYFCASSITGTDTQYFGPGTRLTVL.

This clonotype was counted a few times. The rearrangement joins TRBV20-1 to TRBJ1-3; maybe TRBD1 (6 bases). V shed 5 bases and J shed 4 bases, with 12 bases lying between them. Germline V lookup: CDR1 DFQATT, CDR2 SNEGSKA (reference sequence). CDR3 size: 13 residues. This chain's CDR3 is CSALQGRGNTIYF. CDR3 DNA sequence: TGCAGTGCTCTTCAGGGGAGGGGAAACACCATATATTTT.

The chain carries TRBV6-1 and TRBJ1-6; D gene uncertain. CDR1 is MNHNS, CDR2 SASEGT, per germline. V dropped 2 bases and J dropped 7 bases, with 9 bases sitting between them. This CDR3 is built from 14 residues. As DNA, the CDR3 is TGTGCCAGCAGTGAATATGGTGCCAATTCACCCCTCCACTTT. Protein: CASSEYGANSPLHF.

This sequence joins TRBV6-2 or TRBV6-3 and TRBJ2-1; a possible D gene is TRBD2 (5 bases). The CDR3 contains 17 residues. The germline CDR1 and CDR2 sequences are MNHEY and SVGEGT. V was pared by 5 bases and J by 9 bases, with 26 bases between. This CDR3 reads CASSLLLGLRMVAEQFF. CDR3 nucleotide sequence: TGTGCCAGCAGTCTCTTACTAGGCCTCCGAATGGTGGCTGAGCAGTTCTTC.

The sample holds a few counts of this clonotype. The chain is built from TRBV5-1 and TRBJ2-5, with TRBD2 identical over 14 bases. The trim removed 4 bases at V and 5 bases at J, leaving 4 bases unmatched. This CDR3 is 15 amino acids long. Germline V CDR1 and CDR2: SGHRS, YFSETQ. CDR3 nucleotides: TGCGCCAGCAGCGTGGGACTAGCGGGGGTTGAGACCCAGTACTTC. This encodes CASSVGLAGVETQYF.

The V call is TRBV19, the J call TRBJ1-2; D gene unclear. The CDR3 covers 12 residues. Germline lookup yields CDR1 LNHDA and CDR2 SQIVND (reference sequence). Trimming took 5 bases from V and 4 from J, leaving 8 bases between them. The CDR3 spells CASSLDFYGYTF. CDR3 nucleotides: TGTGCCAGTAGTCTGGATTTCTATGGCTACACCTTC. Together with reference TRBV19 and TRBJ1-2, the CDR3 gives the full variable domain: DGGITQSPKYLFRKEGQNVTLSCEQNLNHDAMYWYRQDPGQGLRLIYYSQIVNDFQKGDIAEGYSVSREKKESFPLTVTSAQKNPTAFYLCASSLDFYGYTFGSGTRLTVV.

This clonotype was counted a few times. The gene calls are TRBV7-2 and TRBJ1-2, with 8 bases fitting TRBD1. CDR1 SGHTA and CDR2 FQGNSA come from the germline V gene. V gave up 6 bases and J gave up 0 bases; unmatched junction bases: 6. CDR3 size: 15 residues. DNA of the CDR3: TGTGCCAGCAGTCCTACAGGGGGGACTAACTATGGCTACACCTTC. It specifies CASSPTGGTNYGYTF.

This clonotype was recorded once. This chain uses TRBV4-3 with TRBJ2-7; weak D call: TRBD2 (6 bases). The CDR3 covers 15 residues. Germline CDR1 is LGHNA and CDR2 is YSLEER. V was shortened by 3 bases and J by 3 bases, with 15 bases between the two germline ends. DNA of the CDR3: TGCGCCAGCAGCCAGTCCCTAGCGAACTACTACGAGCAGTACTTC. The encoded protein is CASSQSLANYYEQYF.

The chain combines TRBV5-1 with TRBJ2-3, with 10 nucleotides matching TRBD1. The CDR3 runs 13 residues. J lost 6 bases, V lost 9 bases, and 7 bases had no gene match. Germline V gene lookup returns CDR1 SGHRS and CDR2 YFSETQ. CDR3 DNA: TGCGCCACTCGACAGGGGGCCACGGATACGCAGTATTTT. Translation gives CATRQGATDTQYF.

This clonotype was detected a few times. The chain recombines TRBV18 with TRBJ1-2; D not certain. Germline V lookup: CDR1 KGHSH, CDR2 LQKENI. The CDR3 consists of 15 residues. V lost 4 bases and J 5 bases, leaving 17 bases between the germline ends. CDR3 coding DNA: TGTGCCAGCTCACAAAACACACGGGTCGTATATGGCTACACCTTC. It specifies CASSQNTRVVYGYTF.

The V gene is TRBV7-3, the J gene TRBJ1-1, with D possibly being TRBD1 (5 bases). The germline CDR1 and CDR2 sequences are SGHTA and FQGTGA. The CDR3 runs 14 residues. Trimming took off 5 bases at V and 4 bases at J, with 14 bases between the two ends. The CDR3 loop reads CASSPSSGSTEAFF. CDR3 sequence (DNA): TGTGCCAGCAGCCCCTCATCAGGGAGCACTGAAGCTTTCTTT.

This clonotype showed up just a few times. The chain couples TRBV5-1 to TRBJ1-2; no clear D gene. V lost 0 bases and J 4 bases, leaving 16 bases between the germline ends. The CDR3 has 16 residues. Germline CDR1 is SGHRS and CDR2 is YFSETQ. CDR3 sequence: CASSLAGPLSIYGYTF. The CDR3 bases are TGCGCCAGCAGCTTGGCCGGGCCTTTAAGTATCTATGGCTACACCTTC.

The J gene is TRBJ1-2, the V gene TRBV14; the D is unclear. V lost 3 bases and J lost 8, with 16 bases in between. From germline, CDR1 is SGHDN and CDR2 FVKESK. There are 14 residues in the CDR3. The DNA of the CDR3 is TGTGCCAGCAGCCATCGGCCGAATCCAGAAGGCTACACCTTC. Amino acids: CASSHRPNPEGYTF.

In its sample, this clonotype was seen a few times. Here the CDR3 DNA reads TGCAGTGCTCGGGACAGCCAAAGGGGGACTGAAGCTTTCTTT. Protein sequence: CSARDSQRGTEAFF. The chain has TRBV20-1 and TRBJ1-1; 7 bases agree with TRBD1. CDR1 and CDR2 from the germline V gene are DFQATT and SNEGSKA (reference sequence). With 5 bases clipped from V and 5 bases from J, the junction kept 11 bases outside the gene matches. The CDR3 length is 14 residues.

The V gene is TRBV6-6, the J gene TRBJ2-7; D uncertain. CDR3 length equals 13 residues. Germline assignment: CDR1 MNHNY and CDR2 SVGAGI (reference sequence). Trimming removed 6 bases from V and 3 bases from J, with 12 bases in between. The CDR3, as DNA: TGTGCCAGCAGCCCTGGGAAGCTCTACGAGCAGTACGTC. It translates to CASSPGKLYEQYV.

The rearrangement links TRBV2 to TRBJ2-2; 9 bases agree with TRBD1. The germline CDR1 and CDR2 sequences are SNHLY and FYNNEI. With V trimmed by 8 bases and J by 7 bases, 11 bases remained unmatched. This CDR3 region has 15 residues. CDR3 sequence: CASLGTGTGLGELFF. CDR3 bases: TGTGCCAGCCTGGGAACCGGGACAGGGCTCGGGGAGCTGTTTTTT. The whole variable domain, remainder taken from reference TRBV2 and TRBJ2-2, is EPEVTQTPSHQVTQMGQEVILRCVPISNHLYFYWYRQILGQKVEFLVSFYNNEISEKSEIFDDQFSVERPDGSNFTLKIRSTKLEDSAMYFCASLGTGTGLGELFFGEGSRLTVL.

V and J are TRBV18 and TRBJ1-2; no clear D gene. V lost 5 bases to trimming and J lost 0 bases, with 7 bases between them. The CDR3 covers 13 residues. From germline, CDR1 is KGHSH and CDR2 LQKENI. CDR3 DNA: TGTGCCAGCTCAACAACAACTAACTATGGCTACACCTTC. Translating gives CASSTTTNYGYTF.

This clonotype was found a few times. This chain uses TRBV21-1 with TRBJ2-7. TRBV21-1 is termed a pseudogene. The CDR3 extends over 15 amino acids. In nucleotides, the CDR3 is TGTGCCAGCAGCAAAGACGGGTTTAGCTCCTACGAGCAGTACTTC. Its translation: CASSKDGFSSYEQYF.

The sample holds a few counts of this clonotype. This chain links TRBV5-1 with TRBJ2-5, with TRBD1 identical over 7 bases. The length of the CDR3 is 17 residues. Germline values: CDR1 SGHRS, CDR2 YFSETQ. V lost 7 bases and J lost 4; bases outside the gene matches: 19. The CDR3 nucleotides read TGCGCCAGCCAAATCGGATCCGTGGCAGGGGGAAGAGAGACCCAGTACTTC. Translation: CASQIGSVAGGRETQYF.

V is TRBV5-5 and J is TRBJ1-6; no firm D call. Germline values: CDR1 SGHKS, CDR2 YYEKEE (reference sequence). V lost 0 bases and J 6 bases, leaving 13 bases between the germline ends. This CDR3 contains 16 residues. CDR3 sequence: CASSLAFKGLNSPLHF. CDR3 nucleotides: TGTGCCAGCAGCTTGGCCTTTAAAGGCCTTAATTCACCCCTCCACTTT.

The chain has TRBV5-1 and TRBJ1-1, with D uncertain. The V gene lost 0 bases and the J gene lost 6 bases, with 15 bases spanning the gap. In germline, CDR1 is SGHRS, CDR2 YFSETQ. This CDR3 has 15 amino acids. Here the CDR3 reads CASSLEIPGRPEAFF. CDR3 nucleotides: TGCGCCAGCAGCTTGGAGATCCCGGGTCGTCCTGAAGCTTTCTTT.

This clonotype has just a few counts. The chain links TRBV12-3 or TRBV12-4 to TRBJ1-1; 8 positions match TRBD1. The CDR3 is made up of 14 amino acids. V lost 6 bases and J lost 4; bases outside the gene matches: 7. The CDR3 protein is CASRPLGQGTEAFF. DNA of the CDR3: TGTGCCAGCAGACCCCTTGGACAGGGCACTGAAGCTTTCTTT.

This rearrangement joins TRBV27 to TRBJ2-7; 7 nucleotides line up with TRBD1. The CDR3 contains 15 residues. Germline lookup yields CDR1 MNHEY and CDR2 SMNVEV (reference sequence). The V and J ends lost 6 bases and 1 base, in that order; junction bases with no gene match: 9. For the CDR3, the DNA is TGTGCCAGCAGCCTGACAGGGTACGGGTCCTACGAGCAGTACGTC. Amino acids: CASSLTGYGSYEQYV.

The chain carries TRBV30 and TRBJ2-2, with TRBD1 matching 9 bases. CDR1 is GTSNPN and CDR2 is SVGIG in the germline V gene (reference sequence). J lost 1 base, V lost 2 bases, and 2 bases had no gene match. The CDR3 is made up of 15 amino acids. The CDR3 region has the DNA TGTGCCTGGAGTAGACAGGGGGGGAACACCGGGGAGCTGTTTTTT. Its translation is CAWSRQGGNTGELFF.

This clonotype appeared a few times. This chain uses TRBV20-1 with TRBJ2-5; 9 nucleotides match TRBD1. Trimming removed 6 bases from V and 7 bases from J; junction bases left unmatched: 9. Germline V lookup: CDR1 DFQATT, CDR2 SNEGSKA (reference sequence). CDR3 size: 13 residues. As DNA, the CDR3 is TGCAGTGCCCCCGACAGGGGGTCATTGACCCAGTACTTC. Translating it yields CSAPDRGSLTQYF.